Each of the 29 T cell receptor beta chains below was sequenced from the same sample in a study of CD8 T cells in Susac syndrome. An amount of RNA that ranged from 0.5 to 1 ug was reverse transcribed with random hexamers. TCRdb used MiXCR to reprocess the immunoSEQ multiplex PCR reads, holding one entry per CDR3 protein. The data show 65,000 to 100,000 distinct CDR3 sequences, around 96% seen once. The sequencing sample was made of CD8+ T cells from PBMCs. The receptors derive from a human donor with Susac syndrome.

Comment on this clonotype: Since a much larger clone is just one base distant, this may be a read error. This rearrangement joins TRBV2 to TRBJ2-1; 8 bases line up with TRBD1. CDR1 and CDR2 from the germline V gene are SNHLY and FYNNEI. The length of the CDR3 is 13 residues. Trimming took 10 bases from V and 7 from J; bases not matched to a gene: 9. The CDR3 nucleotides are TGTGCCATAGCGGACAGGGCCTGGAATGAGCAGTTCTTC. This sequence encodes CAIADRAWNEQFF.

This chain links TRBV11-2 with TRBJ2-5; TRBD1 is a possible D gene (6 bases). Germline V gives CDR1 SGHAT, CDR2 FQNNGV. This CDR3 is built from 16 residues. V dropped 0 bases and J dropped 4 bases, with 15 bases sitting between them. CDR3 sequence: CASSLDLLGAGETQYF. The CDR3 region has the DNA TGTGCCAGCAGCTTAGACCTTTTGGGGGCGGGAGAGACCCAGTACTTC.

The rearrangement links TRBV6-5 to TRBJ2-2; D uncertain. The V gene lost 2 bases and the J gene lost 4 bases, with 14 bases spanning the gap. This CDR3 comprises 16 residues. Germline loops: CDR1 MNHEY, CDR2 SVGAGI. The CDR3 here is CASSYSGFPSTGELFF. The CDR3 DNA follows: TGTGCCAGCAGTTACAGTGGCTTTCCCTCCACCGGGGAGCTGTTTTTT.

The chain uses TRBV12-3 or TRBV12-4 and TRBJ2-1; D is tentatively TRBD1 or TRBD2 (5 bases each). V shed 6 bases and J shed 10 bases, with 16 bases lying between them. CDR3 length equals 13 residues. The CDR3 DNA sequence: TGTGCCAGCAGCTATGGGACCAACGGCGAGCAGTTCTTC. The encoded protein is CASSYGTNGEQFF.

A word on this clonotype: The junction differs from germline at one of its ends, possibly a read error. This chain links TRBV20-1 with TRBJ2-5; TRBD2 matches 16 bases. The CDR3 length is 18 residues. CDR1 DFQATT and CDR2 SNEGSKA come from the germline V gene (reference sequence). The CDR3 here is CSAGEGTSGRADQETQYF. The CDR3 DNA follows: TGCAGTGCTGGAGAGGGGACTAGCGGGAGGGCCGATCAAGAGACCCAGTACTTC.

V usage is TRBV13 and J usage is TRBJ2-1, with 10 bases matching TRBD1. V dropped 5 bases and J dropped 5; count of bases not matched to a gene: 6. Germline CDR1 reads PRHDT; CDR2 reads FYEKMQ (reference sequence). The CDR3 length is 15 residues. The CDR3 region has the DNA TGTGCCAGCAGCCTCCGGGACAGGGGTAACAATGAGCAGTTCTTC. Translation: CASSLRDRGNNEQFF.

The chain is built from TRBV7-6 and TRBJ2-7; 12 bases match TRBD1. CDR1 and CDR2 from the germline V gene are SGHVS and FNYEAQ. Trimming at V came to 9 bases and at J to 7 bases, leaving 10 bases not matched to a gene. The CDR3 contains 14 residues. This chain's CDR3 is CASTPGQGAQEQYF. The CDR3 DNA follows: TGTGCCAGTACCCCGGGACAGGGGGCGCAGGAGCAGTACTTC.

The chain recombines TRBV12-3 or TRBV12-4 with TRBJ2-3; 13 nucleotides match TRBD2. The CDR3 extends over 16 amino acids. V gave up 4 bases and J gave up 4 bases; unmatched junction bases: 5. CDR3 region: CASSSWTSGSPDTQYF. CDR3 nucleotides: TGTGCCAGCAGTTCGTGGACTAGCGGGAGTCCAGATACGCAGTATTTT.

This chain uses TRBV29-1 with TRBJ2-7, with TRBD1 matching over 7 bases. Germline-derived CDR1 and CDR2 are SQVTM and ANQGSEA. There are 16 residues in the CDR3. Trimming removed 1 base from V and 3 bases from J; junction bases left unmatched: 12. The CDR3: CSVEGPEGGPVYEQYF. The DNA of the CDR3 is TGCAGCGTTGAAGGCCCGGAAGGGGGCCCGGTCTACGAGCAGTACTTC.

CDR3 region: CSVPPGGPTYEQYV. The DNA of the CDR3 is TGCAGCGTCCCGCCAGGGGGCCCCACCTACGAGCAGTACGTC. The chain recombines TRBV29-1 with TRBJ2-7; 8 positions agree with TRBD1. Germline V gives CDR1 SQVTM, CDR2 ANQGSEA. After removal of 6 bases from V and 2 bases from J, the junction contained 9 bases not matched to a gene. CDR3 length: 14 amino acids.

The chain links TRBV20-1 to TRBJ2-1; no clear D. This CDR3 comprises 13 residues. Germline V lookup: CDR1 DFQATT, CDR2 SNEGSKA (reference sequence). Deletions cut 0 bases from V and 9 bases from J, with 12 bases between. The CDR3 region is CSARDSSFGEQFF. The CDR3 DNA is TGCAGTGCTAGAGATTCCTCTTTTGGTGAGCAGTTCTTC.

V and J are TRBV27 and TRBJ2-5, with 7 bases matching TRBD1. This CDR3 has 14 residues. Germline CDR1 reads MNHEY; CDR2 reads SMNVEV (reference sequence). With 2 bases clipped from V and 4 bases from J, the junction kept 4 bases outside the gene matches. The CDR3 DNA is TGTGCCAGCAGTTTAAAGGGGGCCGTAGAGACCCAGTACTTC. Translating it yields CASSLKGAVETQYF.

The rearrangement uses TRBV29-1 and TRBJ2-7, with 9 bases lining up with TRBD2. The CDR3 length is 13 residues. J was trimmed by 3 bases and V by 4 bases; bases with no gene match: 4. Germline-derived CDR1 and CDR2 are SQVTM and ANQGSEA. This CDR3 is CSVGLAGVYEQYF. Here the CDR3 DNA reads TGCAGCGTTGGATTAGCGGGAGTCTACGAGCAGTACTTC.

The V call is TRBV7-6, the J call TRBJ2-3; 9 positions match TRBD2. The CDR3 extends over 15 amino acids. The V segment lost 5 bases and the J segment 6 bases; nucleotides outside the gene matches: 9. Germline CDR1 reads SGHVS; CDR2 reads FNYEAQ. As DNA, the CDR3 is TGTGCCAGCAGCCCTAGCGGGGATGCGCCTGATACGCAGTATTTT. Its translation is CASSPSGDAPDTQYF.

The chain combines TRBV5-8 with TRBJ2-7, with D hard to call. Germline V gene sequence: CDR1 SGHTS, CDR2 YDEGEE. CDR3 size: 14 residues. Trimming removed 0 bases at V and 3 bases at J, with 10 bases between. The CDR3 protein is CASSLGQVFYEQYV. The CDR3 nucleotides are TGTGCCAGCAGCTTGGGTCAGGTATTCTACGAGCAGTACGTC.

The chain joins TRBV27 to TRBJ1-5; D call uncertain. Deletions cut 5 bases from V and 1 base from J, with 12 bases between. The CDR3 is made up of 15 amino acids. Germline V lookup: CDR1 MNHEY, CDR2 SMNVEV (reference sequence). CDR3 nucleotides: TGTGCCAGCAGTGAGACCTTAGGGAGCAATCAGCCCCAGCATTTT. Translation gives CASSETLGSNQPQHF.

This chain links TRBV3-1 with TRBJ2-5; TRBD1 aligns across 9 bases. Germline CDR1 LGHDT, CDR2 YNNKEL (reference sequence). J gave up 5 bases and V 4 bases, and 8 bases lay outside the gene matches. CDR3 length equals 15 residues. The CDR3 DNA follows: TGTGCCAGCAGCCTTACAGGGGGCGAGGTGGAGACCCAGTACTTC. Translated: CASSLTGGEVETQYF.

The rearrangement uses TRBV20-1 and TRBJ2-3, with 8 bases identical to TRBD2. After removal of 6 bases from V and 1 base from J, the junction contained 12 bases not matched to a gene. The CDR3 spans 16 residues. Looked up from germline, CDR1 is DFQATT and CDR2 is SNEGSKA (reference sequence). The CDR3 protein is CSAIGGGDVGTDTQYF. DNA for the CDR3: TGCAGTGCCATCGGGGGGGGAGATGTGGGCACAGATACGCAGTATTTT.

V is TRBV11-2 and J is TRBJ2-5; tentative D call: TRBD1 (6 bases). Trimming left V 1 base short and J 3 bases short, with 21 bases between. The CDR3 loop spans 18 amino acids. CDR1 is SGHAT and CDR2 is FQNNGV in the germline V gene. CDR3 nucleotides: TGTGCCAGCAGCTTAGGGACGGGGTTGGGGGCTACCGAAGAGACCCAGTACTTC. Translated: CASSLGTGLGATEETQYF. Full variable domain (outside the CDR3, taken from reference TRBV11-2 and TRBJ2-5): EAGVAQSPRYKIIEKRQSVAFWCNPISGHATLYWYQQILGQGPKLLIQFQNNGVVDDSQLPKDRFSAERLKGVDSTLKIQPAKLEDSAVYLCASSLGTGLGATEETQYFGPGTRLLVL.

J is TRBJ2-2 and V is TRBV18, with 7 bases that match TRBD1. From germline, CDR1 is KGHSH and CDR2 LQKENI. Trimming took 3 bases from V and 2 from J; bases not matched to a gene: 3. The CDR3 runs 15 residues. The CDR3 protein is CASSPRDRNTGELFF. In nucleotides, the CDR3 is TGTGCCAGCTCACCCCGGGACAGAAACACCGGGGAGCTGTTTTTT.

The chain has TRBV20-1 and TRBJ2-3; 11 bases agree with TRBD2. Germline CDR1 reads DFQATT; CDR2 reads SNEGSKA (reference sequence). The CDR3 runs to 16 residues. Germline trimming cut 0 bases from V and 2 bases from J; bases unmatched to any gene: 4. The CDR3 here is CSARELAGGDTDTQYF. CDR3 in DNA: TGCAGTGCTAGAGAGCTAGCGGGAGGTGACACAGATACGCAGTATTTT.

The chain recombines TRBV27 with TRBJ2-3; 7 positions match TRBD1. Trimming cost V 2 bases and J 3 bases; bases outside gene matches: 5. Germline CDR1 MNHEY, CDR2 SMNVEV (reference sequence). CDR3 length: 15 amino acids. The CDR3 region has the DNA TGTGCCAGCAGTTTAGAACAGGGGCTGACAGATACGCAGTATTTT. The encoded protein is CASSLEQGLTDTQYF.

The rearrangement uses TRBV20-1 and TRBJ2-3, with a weak D call TRBD1 (6 bases). Germline-derived CDR1 and CDR2 are DFQATT and SNEGSKA (reference sequence). The V and J ends lost 4 bases and 2 bases respectively, with 28 bases between them. This CDR3 comprises 19 residues. CDR3 amino acids: CSATSIEDRGVLTTDTQYF. The CDR3 nucleotides are TGCAGTGCTACCTCTATCGAGGACAGAGGGGTGTTGACCACAGATACGCAGTATTTT.

Of note for this clonotype: An end of the junction does not agree with germline; a read error may underlie this. V and J are TRBV15 and TRBJ1-2; D remains unclear. The CDR3 contains 13 residues. From germline, CDR1 is LNHNV and CDR2 YYDKDF (reference sequence). The CDR3 sequence: CATSGDGFYGYTF. The CDR3 DNA sequence: TGTGCCACCAGCGGAGACGGCTTCTATGGCTACACCTTC.

The V call is TRBV30, the J call TRBJ2-7; the D gene is possibly TRBD1 (6 bases). The V gene lost 2 bases and the J gene lost 7 bases, with 21 bases spanning the gap. This CDR3 is built from 15 residues. CDR1 and CDR2 from the germline V gene are GTSNPN and SVGIG (reference sequence). The DNA of the CDR3 is TGTGCCTGGAGTCCTGCTTATGGGGGCACTGGGGAGCAGTACTTC. Translated: CAWSPAYGGTGEQYF. Full variable domain (missing parts from reference TRBV30 and TRBJ2-7): SQTIHQWPATLVQPVGSPLSLECTVEGTSNPNLYWYRQAAGRGLQLLFYSVGIGQISSEVPQNLSASRPQDRQFILSSKKLLLSDSGFYLCAWSPAYGGTGEQYFGPGTRLTVT.

The rearrangement links TRBV20-1 to TRBJ2-7; TRBD1 is a possible D gene (6 bases). The CDR3 spans 14 residues. Per the germline V gene, CDR1 is DFQATT and CDR2 is SNEGSKA (reference sequence). Deletions cut 6 bases from V and 1 base from J, with 16 bases between. CDR3 residues: CSAGGSTGSYEQYV. CDR3 sequence (DNA): TGCAGTGCCGGCGGGTCAACAGGGTCCTACGAGCAGTACGTC.

The chain employs TRBV7-2 and TRBJ2-1, with D perhaps matching TRBD1 (6 bases). Trimming removed 0 bases from V and 15 bases from J, with 18 bases in between. CDR1 and CDR2 from the germline V gene are SGHTA and FQGNSA. This CDR3 region has 14 residues. The CDR3 DNA reads TGTGCCAGCAGCTTAGCGCTTAAAGGGGGTCGTCCGTTCTTC. Its translation is CASSLALKGGRPFF.

A single count supports this clonotype. The chain links TRBV5-1 to TRBJ1-2; 7 bases fit TRBD1. Per the germline V gene, CDR1 is SGHRS and CDR2 is YFSETQ. The junction had 11 bases not matched to a gene; V was cut back by 4 bases and J by 2 bases. The CDR3 consists of 16 residues. The CDR3 reads CASSQGVRRDNYGYTF. CDR3 sequence (DNA): TGCGCCAGCAGCCAGGGGGTTCGCAGGGACAACTATGGCTACACCTTC.

The chain carries TRBV29-1 and TRBJ2-7, with 8 bases aligning to TRBD1. This CDR3 spans 14 amino acids. The germline CDR1 and CDR2 sequences are SQVTM and ANQGSEA. Germline trimming cut 4 bases from V and 0 bases from J; bases unmatched to any gene: 5. The CDR3 spells CSVGGTGSSYEQYF. CDR3 nucleotides: TGCAGCGTTGGGGGGACAGGTAGCTCCTACGAGCAGTACTTC.